This T cell receptor beta chain was identified during a study of blood T cell repertoires in COVID-19. The Seattle patients, enrolled during active infection, were followed longitudinally. This clone was counted only a few times. Original analysis: Amplified reference gene primers provided the basis for estimating nucleated cell counts. Method: immunoSEQ multiplex PCR; TCRdb's copy keeps in-frame clones and lacks some. V and J calls and clone size come straight from that table; D and trimming were deduced from the DNA. The repertoire holds 310,000 or so clones, with roughly 87% as singletons. The CDR3 is 13 residues long. Between the trimmed V and J ends, which lost 2 bases and 5 bases, there was a span of 10 bases. CDR1 and CDR2 (germline): SGHDT, YYEEEE.

The sequenced material came from peripheral blood. This TCR was recovered from a man younger than 40 with COVID-19, enrolled during active disease. The chain combines TRBV5-6 with TRBJ1-1; D gene ambiguous. The chain's CDR3 is CASSLPGGTEAFF. In DNA, the CDR3 is TGTGCCAGCAGCTTACCGGGAGGGACTGAAGCTTTCTTT.